A single sample is the source of the 26 T cell receptor beta chains below, sequenced in a study of T cells in Graves' hyperthyroidism and ophthalmopathy. Amplification of TCR beta CDR3 regions was performed using RNA transcripts as template. The HTBI set primed first-round TCR CDR3 RT-PCR. Each CDR3 protein gets one entry after TCRdb re-called the multiplex PCR reads with MiXCR. This table holds 500,000 to 800,000 distinct CDR3 sequences, roughly 46% found once. Sequences were obtained from peripheral blood or thyroid tissue (not recorded which). These receptor sequences come from an adult man with Graves' disease, either hyperthyroidism or ophthalmopathy (not recorded which).

For this clonotype: Relative to the germline gene, one junction end is altered; a read error may explain this. The rearrangement joins TRBV7-2 to TRBJ1-1; TRBD1 is a possible D gene (6 bases). Germline-derived CDR1 and CDR2 are SGHTA and FQGNSA. The CDR3 runs 16 residues. The DNA of the CDR3 is TGCGCCAGCAGCCAAGATAGGACCAGGGGGAACACTGAAGCTTTCTTT. It translates to CASSQDRTRGNTEAFF.

This clonotype was recorded many times. Written as DNA, the CDR3 is TGTGCCACCAGCAGAGATTTAGCGGAGGCGAACACCGGGGAGCTGTTTTTT. Its protein product is CATSRDLAEANTGELFF. The chain joins TRBV15 to TRBJ2-2, with D perhaps TRBD2 (6 bases). V gave up 0 bases and J gave up 0 bases, with 11 bases separating them. This CDR3 region has 17 residues. Germline V gene sequence: CDR1 LNHNV, CDR2 YYDKDF (reference sequence).

This chain uses TRBV7-8 with TRBJ1-3; D gene uncertain. Germline-derived CDR1 and CDR2 are SGHVS and FQNEAQ. The CDR3 totals 14 residues. Trimming pared 7 bases from V and 0 bases from J, leaving 10 bases between. This CDR3 reads CASKTTFSGNTIYF. The CDR3 DNA is TGTGCCAGCAAAACGACCTTCTCTGGAAACACCATATATTTT.

This clonotype was counted between two and nine times. The gene calls are TRBV7-9 and TRBJ2-5; D not resolved. Trimming removed 2 bases at V and 4 bases at J, with 14 bases between. Germline V gives CDR1 SEHNR, CDR2 FQNEAQ (reference sequence). CDR3 length: 15 residues. The CDR3 here is CASSLRRPSGETQYF. The CDR3 DNA sequence: TGTGCCAGCAGCTTACGGCGCCCTTCAGGAGAGACCCAGTACTTC.

This clonotype was recorded only once. This chain uses TRBV10-3 with TRBJ2-7; D call uncertain. With 4 bases removed from V and 0 bases from J, the gap between germline ends came to 7 bases. The CDR3 is 13 amino acids. Germline V lookup: CDR1 ENHRY, CDR2 SYGVKD. The CDR3 loop reads CAISGGRSYEQYF. DNA for the CDR3: TGTGCCATCAGTGGAGGCCGCTCCTACGAGCAGTACTTC.

This clonotype was detected ten times or more. The rearrangement uses TRBV25-1 and TRBJ1-5, with 7 bases aligning to TRBD1. Germline CDR1 MGHDK, CDR2 SYGVNS. With 2 bases clipped from V and 4 bases from J, the junction kept 5 bases outside the gene matches. The CDR3 contains 15 residues. The chain's CDR3 is CASSEAGGGNQPQHF. CDR3 coding DNA: TGTGCCAGCAGTGAAGCAGGGGGGGGTAATCAGCCCCAGCATTTT.

The chain is built from TRBV7-6 and TRBJ1-1; D is possibly TRBD1 (6 bases). The CDR3 is 14 residues long. V lost 2 bases, J lost 7 bases, and 14 bases lay in between. CDR1 is SGHVS and CDR2 is FNYEAQ in the germline V gene. CDR3 coding DNA: TGTGCCAGCAGCTTATCAAGGGGGACTAATGAAGCTTTCTTT. It yields the protein CASSLSRGTNEAFF.

This clonotype turned up a few times. The chain employs TRBV7-9 and TRBJ2-7; TRBD1 matches 8 bases. Trimming took 8 bases from V and 0 from J; bases not matched to a gene: 3. This CDR3 has 13 amino acids. Germline V gene sequence: CDR1 SEHNR, CDR2 FQNEAQ (reference sequence). The CDR3 sequence is CASFDRGSYEQYF. CDR3 DNA sequence: TGTGCCAGCTTCGACAGGGGCTCCTACGAGCAGTACTTC.

The gene calls are TRBV9 and TRBJ2-5; the D gene could be TRBD1 or TRBD2 (6 bases each). The germline CDR1 and CDR2 sequences are SGDLS and YYNGEE. The length of the CDR3 is 15 residues. V was trimmed by 0 bases and J by 5 bases, leaving 14 bases between them. The CDR3 reads CASSVAGAKGETQYF. The DNA of the CDR3 is TGTGCCAGCAGCGTAGCGGGGGCCAAGGGTGAGACCCAGTACTTC.

In its sample, this clonotype was seen many times. The rearrangement joins TRBV6-6 to TRBJ1-5; maybe TRBD1 (6 bases). Germline V gene lookup returns CDR1 MNHNY and CDR2 SVGAGI (reference sequence). The CDR3 loop spans 13 amino acids. The germline V and J ends were trimmed by 5 bases and 7 bases, with 12 bases remaining between them. The DNA for the CDR3 is TGTGCCAGCAGTGCGGCAGGGGTGCAGCCCCAGCATTTT. Protein product: CASSAAGVQPQHF.

A few counts support this clonotype. The V gene is TRBV6-6, the J gene TRBJ2-7, with TRBD2 as a possible D gene (5 bases). Between the trimmed V and J ends, which lost 2 bases and 7 bases, there was a span of 18 bases. Germline-derived CDR1 and CDR2 are MNHNY and SVGAGI (reference sequence). The CDR3 covers 15 residues. This CDR3 is CASSYGQPGKWEQYF. The CDR3 DNA is TGTGCCAGCAGTTACGGCCAGCCGGGGAAGTGGGAGCAGTACTTC.

This chain connects TRBV7-9 to TRBJ2-7; 7 nucleotides align to TRBD1. The germline gives CDR1 SEHNR, CDR2 FQNEAQ (reference sequence). The junction had 8 bases not matched to a gene; V was cut back by 5 bases and J by 1 base. The CDR3 extends over 15 amino acids. In DNA form, the CDR3 reads TGTGCCAGCAGCAGCCAGGACAGGTCTTCCTACGAGCAGTACTTC. Its protein is CASSSQDRSSYEQYF.

This clonotype was counted only a few times. The chain has TRBV19 and TRBJ1-2, with a tentative D call TRBD1 (5 bases). From germline, CDR1 is LNHDA and CDR2 SQIVND (reference sequence). The CDR3 covers 13 residues. The CDR3 here is CARDHSGSLGYTF. CDR3 in DNA: TGTGCTAGAGATCACTCAGGGTCTCTTGGCTACACCTTC.

This clonotype was observed a handful of times. V gene TRBV20-1 combines with J gene TRBJ1-1; D gene unclear. Trimming shortened V by 0 bases and J by 1 base, and 15 bases separated the two germline ends. Germline V gene data show CDR1 as DFQATT and CDR2 as SNEGSKA (reference sequence). This CDR3 is built from 16 residues. CDR3 residues: CSARDLVAASNTEAFF. CDR3 coding DNA: TGCAGTGCTAGAGATCTGGTGGCAGCCTCGAACACTGAAGCTTTCTTT.

A few counts support this clonotype. V and J are TRBV2 and TRBJ1-1, with 9 bases identical to TRBD1. V gave up 6 bases and J gave up 4 bases; unmatched junction bases: 6. CDR3 length equals 14 residues. Germline assignment: CDR1 SNHLY and CDR2 FYNNEI. CDR3 residues: CASRPRQGVTEAFF. CDR3 in DNA: TGTGCCAGCAGACCTAGACAGGGGGTCACTGAAGCTTTCTTT.

CDR3 protein: CAIRGEGYTEKLFF. The CDR3 DNA reads TGTGCCATCAGAGGCGAGGGATACACTGAAAAACTGTTTTTT. The chain joins TRBV10-3 to TRBJ1-4; D is unresolved. The CDR3 runs to 14 residues. V shed 6 bases and J shed 7 bases, with 15 bases lying between them. The V gene's germline CDR1 is ENHRY and CDR2 SYGVKD.

The chain is built from TRBV10-3 and TRBJ1-1; D is unclear. The CDR3 contains 13 residues. The V end was cut by 10 bases, the J end by 5 bases, with 17 bases between. Looked up from germline, CDR1 is ENHRY and CDR2 is SYGVKD. The CDR3 loop is CASKSPLGTEAFF. DNA for the CDR3: TGTGCCAGCAAGTCGCCCCTGGGTACTGAAGCTTTCTTT.

CDR3 in DNA: TGTGCCAGTAGTATACGGCTAGCGGGAGAGCTCTCCTACGAGCAGTACTTC. Translation: CASSIRLAGELSYEQYF. This chain uses TRBV7-8 with TRBJ2-7, with 10 bases that match TRBD2. V lost 9 bases, J lost 0 bases, and 14 bases stayed unmatched. The CDR3 is 17 residues long. Germline V gene lookup returns CDR1 SGHVS and CDR2 FQNEAQ.

The chain couples TRBV15 to TRBJ1-4; D remains unclear. There are 16 residues in the CDR3. The V end lost 0 bases, the J end lost 8 bases, and 16 bases lay between the germline ends. Per the germline V gene, CDR1 is LNHNV and CDR2 is YYDKDF (reference sequence). The CDR3: CATSRDRRRMGEKLFF. CDR3 bases: TGTGCCACCAGCAGAGATAGGAGGAGGATGGGGGAAAAACTGTTTTTT.

A word on this clonotype: A much larger clonotype is one base distant, so this may be a read error. CDR3 in DNA: TGTGCCAGCAGGGACAGGGTTCCTCAGCCCCAGCATTTT. The encoded protein is CASRDRVPQPQHF. The chain links TRBV2 to TRBJ1-5; 8 nucleotides align to TRBD1. Germline V gives CDR1 SNHLY, CDR2 FYNNEI. The junction had 4 bases not matched to a gene; V was cut back by 6 bases and J by 6 bases. The CDR3 has 13 residues.

This clonotype was found a few times. The V and J genes are TRBV2 and TRBJ2-5, with 8 nucleotides matching TRBD1. The CDR3 has 16 residues. In germline, CDR1 is SNHLY, CDR2 FYNNEI. The V segment lost 3 bases and the J segment 1 base; nucleotides outside the gene matches: 7. The CDR3 DNA sequence: TGTGCCAGCAGTGACCGGGACAGGAGCTTCCAAGAGACCCAGTACTTC. This encodes CASSDRDRSFQETQYF.

The chain is built from TRBV7-9 and TRBJ1-2; 10 bases align to TRBD1. Per the germline V gene, CDR1 is SEHNR and CDR2 is FQNEAQ (reference sequence). The length of the CDR3 is 15 residues. The J segment lost 4 bases and the V segment lost 4 bases, leaving 6 bases of the junction unmatched. CDR3 DNA: TGTGCCAGCAGCTCCCCACGACAGGGGGCCTATGGCTACACCTTC. Protein: CASSSPRQGAYGYTF.

This clonotype has only one observation. This chain links TRBV29-1 with TRBJ2-2; D unclear. Germline CDR1 and CDR2: SQVTM and ANQGSEA. CDR3 length: 17 residues. V lost 1 base and J 5 bases, leaving 20 bases between the germline ends. The CDR3 region has the DNA TGCAGCGTTGAAGCACATGGACGAGTGGGATCTACCGGGGAGCTGTTTTTT. Amino acid sequence: CSVEAHGRVGSTGELFF.

The rearrangement joins TRBV10-3 to TRBJ2-2, with D tentatively TRBD2 (5 bases). The germline V gene encodes CDR1 ENHRY and CDR2 SYGVKD. The V and J ends lost 2 bases and 7 bases respectively, with 11 bases between them. The CDR3 runs 14 residues. The CDR3 region has the DNA TGTGCCATCAGTGAGCTTGGACTTAACGGGGAGCTGTTTTTT. Translated, it gives CAISELGLNGELFF.

The chain recombines TRBV7-2 with TRBJ2-6; no reliable D call. From germline, CDR1 is SGHTA and CDR2 FQGNSA. The CDR3 is 13 amino acids. V lost 8 bases and J lost 4, with 9 bases in between. CDR3 nucleotide sequence: TGTGCCAGCGGCGCCGACGGGGCCAACGTCCTGACTTTC. Protein product: CASGADGANVLTF.

The CDR3 reads CASSLGLAGVDLLETQYF. DNA for the CDR3: TGTGCCAGCAGCTTGGGACTAGCGGGAGTCGACTTGTTGGAGACCCAGTACTTC. The chain uses TRBV5-4 and TRBJ2-5; 12 positions match TRBD2. The CDR3 is 18 residues long. J was trimmed by 5 bases and V by 0 bases; bases with no gene match: 11. Germline CDR1 reads SGHNT; CDR2 reads YYREEE (reference sequence).